This T cell receptor beta chain appears in the sequencing data of a study of cytomegalovirus exposure and HLA in healthy donors (dated by TCRdb to 2015 to 2018). General notes on the study: An earlier analysis of some 620 of the donors reported roughly 300 Gb of sequence data and 95 million to 130 million unique TCR beta sequences obtained from roughly 180 million T cells. The number of donors typed differed by locus, with about 629-630 for A, B, C, DRB1 and DQB1, over 500 for DQA1, some 570 for DPA1, and 450 to 480 for DPB1. Using immunosequencing, the study profiled T cell repertoires from about 610 subjects and related those repertoires to cytomegalovirus serostatus. Among 300 to 500 genotyped donors of the cohort, an average of about 220,000 unique TCR beta nucleotide sequences was sequenced per donor, of which 15% to 20% were non-productive. Rather than using new phenotypic data, the later analysis identified candidate immune exposures from TCR beta sequences and from how often those sequences occurred across donors. Roughly 5 DR-DQ haplotypes were handled as single units for association and clustering because linkage in the cohort was strong. A later genetic analysis used genome-wide SNP genotypes for about 55% of the 666 donors, treating that subset as a discovery cohort. The study aimed to test whether cataloging public T cell receptors could reveal signatures of past pathogen exposure. All discovery cohort repertoires had been generated using a single sequencing platform. Besides the first cohort of around 700 subjects, a separate validation cohort made up of over a hundred different subjects was used. An earlier analysis of several hundred of the donors used high-throughput TCR beta sequencing to judge whether each TCR beta V gene segment behaved as functional or pseudogenic. Around 320 gigabases of sequencing data and approximately 93 million unique TCR sequences were included in an early release covering about 600 HLA-typed donors. Alongside the repertoire data, information on donor age, sex, ethnicity and CMV serostatus was compiled. HLA typing included class I and class II loci at four-digit resolution. To study patterns of TCR occurrence, a later analysis re-analyzed previously published TCR beta repertoires from more than 550 donors and added high-resolution HLA genotyping. Of the roughly 400 genotyped donors, roughly 85% fell in the genetic ancestry cluster associated with self-reported Caucasian donors. To predict cytomegalovirus infection status, the study brought together high-throughput TCR immunosequencing, statistical association of individual TCRs with disease status, and machine learning. General study outcomes and caveats: In a later analysis, TCR association rates were found to vary across HLA loci, with the most associated TCRs seen for DRB1 alleles and the fewest for HLA-C alleles. This cohort had only TCR beta chains sequenced, and the lack of alpha or paired-chain data limited which features could be detected. A later genetic analysis associated a missense DCLRE1C variant with V-gene and J-gene trimming of TCR beta chains, and an independent cohort replicated the association. CMV serostatus was the only immune exposure information available for the cohort. According to a later analysis, most CMV-associated TCR beta chains appeared to be HLA-restricted, and the HLA associations seemed to be driven largely by CMV exposure. It was suggested by the authors that the approach could potentially be generalized to other disease states and immunological phenotypes. A later analysis associated 16,951 TCR beta sequences with specific HLA alleles at a false discovery rate of 0.05. Across donors, most TCR sequences were observed very rarely, whereas some public TCRs were present in many individuals. The study gave a list of about 170 TCR beta chains associated with cytomegalovirus. According to a later genetic analysis, donors in an Asian-associated ancestry cluster had fewer N-insertions in productive TCRs than the approximately 650-donor mean. The sequencing pipeline was judged likely to have produced a cluster of highly shared sequence variants as a technical artifact. A further reported finding was that TCR beta sequences accurately predicted the HLA-A and HLA-B alleles for most subjects in the first cohort. Some IMGT-functional V segments, including TRBV6-2 and TRBV6-3, could not be distinguished by the 87-base-pair reads and were therefore excluded. In vitro tests confirmed that three of the cytomegalovirus-associated TCR beta chains recognize cytomegalovirus antigens. In a later analysis, HLA-associated TCR beta chains were found to be more clonally expanded and to have lower generation probabilities than equally common non-associated chains. In an earlier analysis of approximately 590 of the donors, most TCR beta V segments were observed in productive rearrangements about 87% or about 30% of the time, broadly matching IMGT annotations. Seventeen rarely observed V segments, including chromosome 9 orphons, were excluded from the earlier analysis of a few hundred of the donors because counts were too low. HLA typing was unavailable for some donors at each locus, so association tests used only the typed subset. The presence/absence analyses assumed that sequencing depth was roughly uniform across donors, and that assumption may not be true. Strong co-occurrence of HLA alleles, especially DR and DQ, made assigning TCR associations to individual alleles difficult. According to a later analysis, parvovirus B19, influenza, CMV and Epstein-Barr virus appeared linked to several top co-occurrence clusters. Linkage disequilibrium might explain the correlated functional status among segregating V segments, but an unknown experimental factor could not be excluded. The classifier was reported to diagnose cytomegalovirus status with high specificity and sensitivity in both the original and validation cohorts.

In total, just over 650 healthy bone marrow donors made up the cohort. At the time of sampling, every cohort member was nominally healthy, though immune exposures that went unrecorded were likely present. The donor tested CMV seropositive, placing the donor among the 289 seropositive members of the cohort. A peripheral blood sample was collected from each donor, and TCR beta sequencing was performed on peripheral blood mononuclear cells. The Qiagen DNeasy Blood Extraction Kit was used to extract genomic DNA from the blood cell samples. In the germline V gene, CDR1 corresponds to MDHEN and CDR2 to SYDVKM. The cysteine opens and the phenylalanine closes a CDR3 of 13 amino acids. The read is trimmed to its CDR3 DNA, 39 bases read in frame from base 1. A distance of 12 bases separates the germline ends of V and J, which lose 7 bases and 3 bases respectively. The protocol used for the library was the immunoSEQ multiplex PCR assay. For the multiplex PCR, a mixture combining 60 forward primers for TCR Vbeta segments and 13 reverse primers for TCR Jbeta segments was used. The CDR3 region of rearranged TCR beta genes was amplified from genomic DNA by a multiplex PCR assay. On the Illumina HiSeq System, the amplified TCR beta libraries were sequenced as 87-base-pair reads. Per the authors' processing: A later analysis tallied roughly 78 million unique TCR beta chains across the 610 or so repertoires, and approximately 12 million of those chains were shared by two or more donors. Raw reads were error-corrected and collapsed into unique sequences with a nearest-neighbor algorithm that merged closely related sequences to remove PCR and sequencing errors. CDR3 sequences were aligned to IMGT reference sequences to assign V, D and J gene segments. For a sequence to be retained, at least a six-nucleotide match to both a V gene segment and a J gene segment was required. Rearrangements were called productive when the CDR3 lacked stop codons and stayed in frame with V and J; all others were non-productive. CDR3 was defined by IMGT convention, running from the second conserved V-encoded cysteine to the conserved J-encoded phenylalanine. In an earlier analysis of more than 550 of the donors, sequences lacking an unambiguous match to a single V gene segment were excluded. An earlier analysis of just under 600 of the donors called V segments functional above 56.7% productive rearrangements and segregating when the between-donor standard deviation exceeded 5%. A statistical classification framework was built to diagnose cytomegalovirus status from the catalog of TCR beta chain sequences. In a later analysis, TCR nucleotide sequences were compared against IMGT/GENE-DB human TR gene sequences so that V and J genes could be assigned. The TCRdist pipeline was used in a later analysis to assign CDR3 sequences and most-parsimonious VDJ recombination scenarios. A later analysis defined each TCR beta chain by its CDR3 amino acid sequence plus V-gene family, and excluded reads lacking a unique V-gene family. In a later analysis, fewer than 600 highly shared, low-generation-probability nucleotide sequences were removed to address suspected cross-contamination and a sequencing artifact. In a later analysis, a clonal expansion index for each public chain was calculated from normalized within-repertoire ranks of inferred template counts. In a later analysis, generation probabilities were computed with a VDJ recombination model fitted to out-of-frame rearrangements, and the resulting probabilities were checked against IGoR. Hypergeometric tests were used in a later analysis to score TCR-TCR, TCR-HLA and TCR-CMV co-occurrence, with a repertoire-size bias correction applied to the TCR pairs. A later analysis estimated false discovery rates by permuting HLA or CMV assignments 20 times. A later analysis grouped co-occurring TCRs with DBSCAN, adding TCRdist sequence similarity when clustering within HLA-allele-positive subsets. For co-occurrence clustering, repertoires with fewer than 30,000 or more than 120,000 public chains were excluded, along with 5 or 6 repertoires with anomalous nucleotide sharing. TCRdb obtained this table from immuneACCESS and retained in-frame rearrangements with V and J assigned. These tables miss some clones; where compared with another copy, unresolved V genes account for less than half of the shortfall, and the remainder is unexplained. V and J calls and clone size are given by that table; D and trimming were obtained from the DNA. Present in this sample are some 110,000 clones, 65% to 80% of which were seen just once. The top ten constitute 4% to 5.5% of the sample.

About this clone: Its antigen remains undetermined. No clone much larger than this one lies a single base away; base qualities are absent.

The material sequenced was PBMCs. The sequence links TRBV28 to TRBJ1-2, with the D gene call left open. This receptor was identified in a man aged 25 to 40 in good health and CMV-seropositive. CDR3 region: CASISRRDYGYTF. The DNA reads TGTGCCAGCATCTCGCGGAGGGACTATGGCTACACCTTC.